A selection of T cell receptor beta chains follows, all from one sample in a study of shared clonotypes between healthy human individuals. Repertoires were generated with immunoSEQ multiplex PCR, while TCRdb's copy carries only in-frame clones and drops some. Of approximately 470,000 clones listed, 60% to 80% are singletons. Sequences were obtained from PBMCs. These receptor sequences come from a woman aged 40 to 50 in good health. Some clones in this sample may be carry-over from other donors' samples. Each CDR3 is given with its conserved first and last residue. Each record gives: clone size, D gene, V gene, J gene, CDR3 length, CDR3 DNA, CDR3 protein. D genes are given only for firm matches. Size tells how often a clone was seen (once, few, many) or the class of an expanded clone, and some rows leave it out.

clone_size: NA; d_call: TRBD1; v_call: TRBV4-3; j_call: TRBJ1-5; cdr3_length: 15; cdr3_nt: TGCGCCAGCAGCCAAGGCATACAGGGGAATCAGCCCCAGCATTTT; cdr3_aa: CASSQGIQGNQPQHF
clone_size: NA; d_call: TRBD2; v_call: TRBV30; j_call: TRBJ2-2; cdr3_length: 15; cdr3_nt: TGTGCCTGGGAGGGGGGGCTAGCGGGAACCGGGGAGCTGTTTTTT; cdr3_aa: CAWEGGLAGTGELFF
clone_size: NA; d_call: TRBD2; v_call: TRBV10-1; j_call: TRBJ2-3; cdr3_length: 13; cdr3_nt: TGCGCCAACTTGACTAGCGGGACAGATACGCAGTATTTT; cdr3_aa: CANLTSGTDTQYF
clone_size: NA; d_call: NA; v_call: TRBV19; j_call: TRBJ1-2; cdr3_length: 16; cdr3_nt: TGTGCCAGTAGCAGAAGGGAGGCCCCCGGGGGTTATGGCTACACCTTC; cdr3_aa: CASSRREAPGGYGYTF
clone_size: few; d_call: TRBD1; v_call: TRBV27; j_call: TRBJ1-1; cdr3_length: 15; cdr3_nt: TGTGCCAGCAGTTTACGAAGGGACAGTCTAGCTGAAGCTTTCTTT; cdr3_aa: CASSLRRDSLAEAFF
clone_size: NA; d_call: NA; v_call: TRBV29-1; j_call: TRBJ2-3; cdr3_length: 13; cdr3_nt: TGCAGCGCCTCCTCGTGGCCGGCAGATACGCAGTATTTT; cdr3_aa: CSASSWPADTQYF
clone_size: NA; d_call: NA; v_call: TRBV27; j_call: TRBJ1-4; cdr3_length: 18; cdr3_nt: TGTGCCAGCAGACCGAGCGCCGTCCTTCGGGGGTGGGATGAAAAACTGTTTTTT; cdr3_aa: CASRPSAVLRGWDEKLFF
clone_size: NA; d_call: NA; v_call: TRBV30; j_call: TRBJ2-1; cdr3_length: 15; cdr3_nt: TGTACCTGGAGTCTGGGGGCTCCCTCCTACAATGAGCAGTTCTTC; cdr3_aa: CTWSLGAPSYNEQFF
clone_size: NA; d_call: TRBD2; v_call: TRBV7-9; j_call: TRBJ2-1; cdr3_length: 15; cdr3_nt: TGTGCCAGCAGCCCGACTAGCGGGAGTGTAGCTGAGCAGTTCTTC; cdr3_aa: CASSPTSGSVAEQFF
clone_size: few; d_call: NA; v_call: TRBV5-1; j_call: TRBJ2-2; cdr3_length: 16; cdr3_nt: TGCGCCAGCAGCTTCAGATCGGACGGGAACACCGGGGAGCTGTTTTTT; cdr3_aa: CASSFRSDGNTGELFF
clone_size: NA; d_call: TRBD2; v_call: TRBV11-2; j_call: TRBJ2-1; cdr3_length: 14; cdr3_nt: TGTGCCAGCAGGACTAGCGGGGCCTACAATGAGCAGTTCTTC; cdr3_aa: CASRTSGAYNEQFF
clone_size: NA; d_call: TRBD1; v_call: TRBV6-1; j_call: TRBJ1-2; cdr3_length: 13; cdr3_nt: TGTGCCAGCAGTGACAGGGGGCTACGAGGCTACACCTTC; cdr3_aa: CASSDRGLRGYTF
clone_size: NA; d_call: NA; v_call: TRBV5-1; j_call: TRBJ2-2; cdr3_length: 14; cdr3_nt: TGCGCCAGCAGCCTCCTAGGGGGGACCGGGGAGCTGTTTTTT; cdr3_aa: CASSLLGGTGELFF
clone_size: once; d_call: NA; v_call: TRBV5-1; j_call: TRBJ2-7; cdr3_length: 14; cdr3_nt: TGCGCCAGCAGCTTGGGAGGGCAGGGCTACGAGCAGTACTTC; cdr3_aa: CASSLGGQGYEQYF
clone_size: NA; d_call: TRBD1; v_call: TRBV7-8; j_call: TRBJ2-2; cdr3_length: 16; cdr3_nt: TGTGCCAGCAGCTTAGGGACAGGGGGCAGCACCGGGGAGCTGTTTTTT; cdr3_aa: CASSLGTGGSTGELFF
clone_size: NA; d_call: NA; v_call: TRBV30; j_call: TRBJ2-5; cdr3_length: 12; cdr3_nt: TGTGCCTGGAGCATCGGATGGGAGACCCAGTACTTC; cdr3_aa: CAWSIGWETQYF
clone_size: NA; d_call: NA; v_call: TRBV6-1; j_call: TRBJ2-3; cdr3_length: 15; cdr3_nt: TGTGCCAGCAGTGAAGACGTATTTAGCACAGATACGCAGTATTTT; cdr3_aa: CASSEDVFSTDTQYF
clone_size: NA; d_call: TRBD1; v_call: TRBV28; j_call: TRBJ1-6; cdr3_length: 15; cdr3_nt: TGTGCCAGCAGTCCAACAGGGGGCTTTTATTCACCCCTCCACTTT; cdr3_aa: CASSPTGGFYSPLHF
clone_size: once; d_call: TRBD2; v_call: TRBV7-3; j_call: TRBJ2-3; cdr3_length: 15; cdr3_nt: TGTGCCAGCAGCCTCTACGGGAGGGCCACAGATACGCAGTATTTT; cdr3_aa: CASSLYGRATDTQYF
clone_size: NA; d_call: NA; v_call: TRBV6-4; j_call: TRBJ1-4; cdr3_length: 15; cdr3_nt: TGTGCCAGCAGGCACCCCGGGGGGCGAGGGGAAAAACTGTTTTTT; cdr3_aa: CASRHPGGRGEKLFF
clone_size: NA; d_call: NA; v_call: TRBV25-1; j_call: TRBJ2-5; cdr3_length: 13; cdr3_nt: TGTGCCAGCAGCCCCAGGGCAGTTGAGACCCAGTACTTC; cdr3_aa: CASSPRAVETQYF
clone_size: NA; d_call: TRBD2; v_call: TRBV27; j_call: TRBJ2-7; cdr3_length: 15; cdr3_nt: TGTGCCAGCAGTCCCCAGCGGGAGGGATCGCGCGAGCAGTACTTC; cdr3_aa: CASSPQREGSREQYF
clone_size: once; d_call: TRBD1; v_call: TRBV27; j_call: TRBJ2-7; cdr3_length: 14; cdr3_nt: TGTGCCAGCAGTCCCTCGGGACAGAGGTACGAGCAGTACTTC; cdr3_aa: CASSPSGQRYEQYF
clone_size: NA; d_call: TRBD2; v_call: TRBV11-2; j_call: TRBJ2-3; cdr3_length: 18; cdr3_nt: TGTGCCAGCAGCTTAGGCCCGGGACTAGCGGGAGTAGGGGGTACGCAGTATTTT; cdr3_aa: CASSLGPGLAGVGGTQYF
clone_size: NA; d_call: NA; v_call: TRBV28; j_call: TRBJ1-3; cdr3_length: 16; cdr3_nt: TGTGCCAGCAGTCCAACACTACTACGCTCTGGAAACACCATATATTTT; cdr3_aa: CASSPTLLRSGNTIYF
clone_size: NA; d_call: NA; v_call: TRBV27; j_call: TRBJ2-7; cdr3_length: 15; cdr3_nt: TGTGCCAGCAGTTTGGCAGGGAGTAGCTCCTACGAGCAGTACTTC; cdr3_aa: CASSLAGSSSYEQYF
clone_size: NA; d_call: TRBD2; v_call: TRBV7-9; j_call: TRBJ2-3; cdr3_length: 16; cdr3_nt: TGTGCCAGCAGCCCGTGGAGTAGCGGGAGTAGCGATACGCAGTATTTT; cdr3_aa: CASSPWSSGSSDTQYF
clone_size: once; d_call: NA; v_call: TRBV10-3; j_call: TRBJ1-1; cdr3_length: 13; cdr3_nt: TGTGCCATCATGGGGGTTACGGACACTGAAGCTTTCTTT; cdr3_aa: CAIMGVTDTEAFF
clone_size: NA; d_call: NA; v_call: TRBV14; j_call: TRBJ2-1; cdr3_length: 17; cdr3_nt: TGTGCCAGCAGCCAAGATCTGTATCAGCAGCTCCACAATGAGCAGTTCTTC; cdr3_aa: CASSQDLYQQLHNEQFF
clone_size: NA; d_call: NA; v_call: TRBV27; j_call: TRBJ2-1; cdr3_length: 14; cdr3_nt: TGTGCCAGCAGTCCAGGGAGCTCCTACAATGAGCAGTTCTTC; cdr3_aa: CASSPGSSYNEQFF
clone_size: NA; d_call: TRBD1; v_call: TRBV7-6; j_call: TRBJ1-3; cdr3_length: 19; cdr3_nt: TGTGCCAGCAGCTCCTCCGGGACAGGGCGACTTACAGCGGGAAACACCATATATTTT; cdr3_aa: CASSSSGTGRLTAGNTIYF
clone_size: NA; d_call: NA; v_call: TRBV9; j_call: TRBJ2-3; cdr3_length: 17; cdr3_nt: TGTGCCAGCAGCGCCCGGCTTGGGGGGCGGGAGATAGATACGCAGTATTTT; cdr3_aa: CASSARLGGREIDTQYF
clone_size: few; d_call: NA; v_call: TRBV4-3; j_call: TRBJ1-6; cdr3_length: 15; cdr3_nt: TGCGCCAGCAGCCAGGAAATGGGTGGCAATTCACCCCTCCACTTT; cdr3_aa: CASSQEMGGNSPLHF
clone_size: NA; d_call: NA; v_call: TRBV7-3; j_call: TRBJ2-3; cdr3_length: 17; cdr3_nt: TGTGCCAGCAGCTTAACGCGGCCTAGCGCGTTCGTAGATACGCAGTATTTT; cdr3_aa: CASSLTRPSAFVDTQYF
clone_size: NA; d_call: TRBD1; v_call: TRBV29-1; j_call: TRBJ1-1; cdr3_length: 14; cdr3_nt: TGCAGCGTTGCGGGACAGGGAATGAACACTGAAGCTTTCTTT; cdr3_aa: CSVAGQGMNTEAFF
clone_size: NA; d_call: NA; v_call: TRBV11-2; j_call: TRBJ1-1; cdr3_length: 13; cdr3_nt: TGTGCCAGCAGCTTAGATTTGAACACTGAAGCTTTCTTT; cdr3_aa: CASSLDLNTEAFF
clone_size: NA; d_call: TRBD1; v_call: TRBV27; j_call: TRBJ2-3; cdr3_length: 15; cdr3_nt: TGTGCCAGCAGAAACCTCGGGACAGTCACAGATACGCAGTATTTT; cdr3_aa: CASRNLGTVTDTQYF
clone_size: NA; d_call: TRBD1; v_call: TRBV25-1; j_call: TRBJ2-3; cdr3_length: 17; cdr3_nt: TGTGCCAGCAGTGCCATCCTAGGACAGGGTGGCACAGATACGCAGTATTTT; cdr3_aa: CASSAILGQGGTDTQYF
clone_size: NA; d_call: NA; v_call: TRBV21-1; j_call: TRBJ2-5; cdr3_length: 16; cdr3_nt: TGTGCCAGCAGCAAAGCGGTCGGGACAGGGCGGGAGACCCAGTACTTC; cdr3_aa: CASSKAVGTGRETQYF
clone_size: NA; d_call: TRBD1; v_call: TRBV29-1; j_call: TRBJ1-2; cdr3_length: 14; cdr3_nt: TGCAGCGTACGCTACGACAGGGGGGTTAGTGGCTACACCTTC; cdr3_aa: CSVRYDRGVSGYTF
clone_size: NA; d_call: NA; v_call: TRBV6-1; j_call: TRBJ1-1; cdr3_length: 11; cdr3_nt: TGTGCCAGCAGTTCCCCCCCTGAAGCTTTCTTT; cdr3_aa: CASSSPPEAFF
clone_size: NA; d_call: NA; v_call: TRBV7-9; j_call: TRBJ2-5; cdr3_length: 15; cdr3_nt: TGTGCCAGCAGCCCAGAGGGAGGGGGCTGGGAGACCCAGTACTTC; cdr3_aa: CASSPEGGGWETQYF
clone_size: NA; d_call: TRBD2; v_call: TRBV7-2; j_call: TRBJ2-5; cdr3_length: 15; cdr3_nt: TGTGCCAGCAGCTTGGCGGGGGGGACCCAAGAGACCCAGTACTTC; cdr3_aa: CASSLAGGTQETQYF
clone_size: NA; d_call: TRBD2; v_call: TRBV5-4; j_call: TRBJ2-4; cdr3_length: 16; cdr3_nt: TGTGCCAGCAGCTTGGACCTCCGGGGGGTCGGAAACATTCAGTACTTC; cdr3_aa: CASSLDLRGVGNIQYF
clone_size: NA; d_call: NA; v_call: TRBV28; j_call: TRBJ2-5; cdr3_length: 15; cdr3_nt: TGTGCCAGCAGTCCCTCCTCAAACGTCGGAGAGACCCAGTACTTC; cdr3_aa: CASSPSSNVGETQYF
clone_size: NA; d_call: TRBD2; v_call: TRBV25-1; j_call: TRBJ2-3; cdr3_length: 18; cdr3_nt: TGTGCCAGCAGTTTAACTAGCGGGAGGGCTCCTCGGGCAGATACGCAGTATTTT; cdr3_aa: CASSLTSGRAPRADTQYF
clone_size: NA; d_call: NA; v_call: TRBV6-5; j_call: TRBJ1-6; cdr3_length: 15; cdr3_nt: TGTGCCAGCAGTTACGCCGGGCAGGCAAATTCACCCCTCCACTTT; cdr3_aa: CASSYAGQANSPLHF
clone_size: once; d_call: NA; v_call: TRBV11-2; j_call: TRBJ2-1; cdr3_length: 14; cdr3_nt: TGTGCCAGCAGCCCCTGGGTAGGGAGTGGTGAGCAGTTCTTC; cdr3_aa: CASSPWVGSGEQFF